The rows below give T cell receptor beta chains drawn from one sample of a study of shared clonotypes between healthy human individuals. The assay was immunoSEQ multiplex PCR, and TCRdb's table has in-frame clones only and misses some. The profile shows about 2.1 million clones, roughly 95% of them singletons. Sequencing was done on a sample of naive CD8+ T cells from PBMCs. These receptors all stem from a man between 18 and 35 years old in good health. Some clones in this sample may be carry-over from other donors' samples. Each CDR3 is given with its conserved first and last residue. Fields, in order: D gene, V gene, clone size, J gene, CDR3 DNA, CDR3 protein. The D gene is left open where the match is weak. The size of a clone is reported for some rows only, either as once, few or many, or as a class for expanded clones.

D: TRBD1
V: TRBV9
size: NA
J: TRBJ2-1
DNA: TGTGCCAGCAGCGTAGGGGAATGGGGGACAGGGGGCGATGAGCAGTTCTTC
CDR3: CASSVGEWGTGGDEQFF

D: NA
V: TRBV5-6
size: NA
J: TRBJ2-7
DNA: TGTGCCAGCAGCCCACAGGGTTCGACGCACGAGCAGTACTTC
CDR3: CASSPQGSTHEQYF

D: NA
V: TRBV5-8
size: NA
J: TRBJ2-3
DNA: TGTGCCAGCAGCTTGGGGGTGATAACTGTAGATACGCAGTATTTT
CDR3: CASSLGVITVDTQYF

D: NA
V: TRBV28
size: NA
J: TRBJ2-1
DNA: TGTGCCAGCAGTTTTCATTTTGGACCAGGCAATGAGCAGTTCTTC
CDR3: CASSFHFGPGNEQFF

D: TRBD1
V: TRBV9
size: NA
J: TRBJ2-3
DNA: TGTGCCAGCAGCGTTCCCGGGACAGGGGGCACAGATACGCAGTATTTT
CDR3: CASSVPGTGGTDTQYF

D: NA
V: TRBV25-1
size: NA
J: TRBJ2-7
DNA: TGTGCCAGTGGGGGATGGGGGGATTACACCTACGAGCAGTACTTC
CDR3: CASGGWGDYTYEQYF

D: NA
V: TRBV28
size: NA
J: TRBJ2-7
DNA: TGTGCCAGCAGTCCGGCTGGGTTTGGGCGGGACTACGAGCAGTACTTC
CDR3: CASSPAGFGRDYEQYF

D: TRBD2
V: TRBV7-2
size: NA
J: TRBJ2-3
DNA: TGTGCCAGCAGCCCGCCCGGGGGTAGCGGGAGGGACGCAGATACGCAGTATTTT
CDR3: CASSPPGGSGRDADTQYF

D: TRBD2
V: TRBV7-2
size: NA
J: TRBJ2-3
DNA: TGTGCCAGCAGCTCGCGGCTAGCGGGAGGGCCGGGAGATACGCAGTATTTT
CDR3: CASSSRLAGGPGDTQYF

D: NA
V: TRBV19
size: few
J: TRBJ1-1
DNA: TGTGCCAGTAGTATGGGGTTCGCCCTGAACACTGAAGCTTTCTTT
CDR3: CASSMGFALNTEAFF

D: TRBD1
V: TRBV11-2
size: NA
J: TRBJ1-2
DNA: TGTGCCAGCAGCCGGGACAGGGGCGTTGGCTACACCTTC
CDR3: CASSRDRGVGYTF

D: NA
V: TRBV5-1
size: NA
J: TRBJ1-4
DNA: TGCGCCAGCAGCTGGGGACGGGGAGGTGATGAAAAACTGTTTTTT
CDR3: CASSWGRGGDEKLFF

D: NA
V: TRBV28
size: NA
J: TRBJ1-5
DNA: TGTGCCAGCAGTTCTACCGACGGATACAATCAGCCCCAGCATTTT
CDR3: CASSSTDGYNQPQHF

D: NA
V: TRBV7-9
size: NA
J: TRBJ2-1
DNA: TGTGCCAGCAGCTATATGGGGACAACCTACAATGAGCAGTTCTTC
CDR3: CASSYMGTTYNEQFF

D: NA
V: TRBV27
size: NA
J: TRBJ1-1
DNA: TGTGCCAGCAGTCTATCCCCTAGCTTGAACACTGAAGCTTTCTTT
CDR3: CASSLSPSLNTEAFF

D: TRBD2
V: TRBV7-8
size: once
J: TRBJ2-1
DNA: TGTGCCAGCAGCTTAGCGGCTAGCGGCCACTACAATGAGCAGTTCTTC
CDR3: CASSLAASGHYNEQFF

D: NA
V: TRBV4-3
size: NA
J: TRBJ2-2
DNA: TGCGCCAGCAGCCAAGCAGGGGTGAACACCGGGGAGCTGTTTTTT
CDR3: CASSQAGVNTGELFF

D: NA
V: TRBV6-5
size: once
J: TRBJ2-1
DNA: TGTGCCAGCAGCCCCGACGGGGCTTGGGATGAGCAGTTCTTC
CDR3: CASSPDGAWDEQFF